These T cell receptor beta chains were read from a single sample in a study of cytomegalovirus exposure and HLA in healthy donors. The assay was immunoSEQ multiplex PCR, and TCRdb's table has in-frame clones only and misses some. The repertoire holds about 140,000 clones, with more than 75% as singletons. The sample comprised PBMCs. All receptors come from a man in his forties in good health and CMV-seronegative. The CDR3 runs from the conserved cysteine through the conserved F or W. The order of the fields is CDR3 DNA, CDR3 protein, D gene, V gene, J gene, clone size. D genes are given only for firm matches. Only some rows state a clone size, as once, few, many or a class for expanded clones.

TGTGCCAGCAGTTACCCCCTAGCGCAAGCTTTCTTT	CASSYPLAQAFF	.	TRBV6-5	TRBJ1-1	.
TGCGCCAGCAGCCAAGGTCCCTCTCTCCAAGAGACCCAGTACTTC	CASSQGPSLQETQYF	.	TRBV4-1	TRBJ2-5	.
TGTGCCTGGAGTTCGAGTAGCAAGTTCAATGAGCAGTTCTTC	CAWSSSSKFNEQFF	.	TRBV30	TRBJ2-1	once
TGTGCCAGCAGCCTGGAGGGGGGGGCTGGGGAGACCCAGTACTTC	CASSLEGGAGETQYF	.	TRBV5-4	TRBJ2-5	few
TGTGCCAGCAGCTTGATGGACAGGCCACCTGAAGCTTTCTTT	CASSLMDRPPEAFF	TRBD1	TRBV5-6	TRBJ1-1	.
TGTGCCAGCAGCCAAGTCTTACTAGCGGACACAGATACGCAGTATTTT	CASSQVLLADTDTQYF	TRBD2	TRBV14	TRBJ2-3	.
TGTGCCAGCAGCCAAGAGCTAGCCTACGAGCAGTACTTC	CASSQELAYEQYF	.	TRBV4-2	TRBJ2-7	.
TGTGCCAGCAGACTTGTAGGGACAGTGGGGCAGCCCCAGCATTTT	CASRLVGTVGQPQHF	TRBD1	TRBV27	TRBJ1-5	.
TGTGCCATCAGTACGCCTAGCGATAAGCCTGATACGCAGTATTTT	CAISTPSDKPDTQYF	.	TRBV10-3	TRBJ2-3	.
TGTGCCAGCAGTTCCGGACAGGGGGCGCGGGACACCATATATTTT	CASSSGQGARDTIYF	TRBD1	TRBV6-5	TRBJ1-3	.
TGCAGCGTGACGGGACAGGGGAACACCGGGGAGCTGTTTTTT	CSVTGQGNTGELFF	TRBD1	TRBV29-1	TRBJ2-2	.
TGTGCCAGCAGCTCGACGCTTGTGGGGGCAGGCCGCGACCACTACGAGCAGTACTTC	CASSSTLVGAGRDHYEQYF	.	TRBV7-9	TRBJ2-7	.
TGTGCCACCCGGGGACAGGGCTACAATGAGCAGTTCTTC	CATRGQGYNEQFF	TRBD1	TRBV15	TRBJ2-1	few
TGTGCCAGCAGTTTTCAGGGGTTGGCCTACGAGCAGTACTTC	CASSFQGLAYEQYF	.	TRBV27	TRBJ2-7	.
TGTGCCAGCACCCCTTTGGGGCTCCAAGAGACCCAGTACTTC	CASTPLGLQETQYF	.	TRBV5-8	TRBJ2-5	.
TGTGCCAGCGGACAGGGAGGCACCGGGGAGCTGTTTTTT	CASGQGGTGELFF	TRBD1	TRBV28	TRBJ2-2	.
TGTGCCAGCAGGTCGTGGGCGGGCGAGGGCAGTCAGTACTTC	CASRSWAGEGSQYF	.	TRBV6-6	TRBJ2-4	.
TGTGCCAGCAGCTTAGATCCCGCTAGTCAAGAGACCCAGTACTTC	CASSLDPASQETQYF	.	TRBV11-2	TRBJ2-5	.
TGTGCCAGCAGCCTAGGGGCTAGCGGGAGGGAGGGCGGGGAGCTGTTTTTT	CASSLGASGREGGELFF	TRBD2	TRBV4-2	TRBJ2-2	.
TGTGCCAGCAGCTTGGCCCCTGGGGGGTTCAACACCGGGGAGCTGTTTTTT	CASSLAPGGFNTGELFF	.	TRBV7-9	TRBJ2-2	.
TGTGCCAGCAGCTTACCTAGCGGGAGGGGCGACGAGCAGTACTTC	CASSLPSGRGDEQYF	TRBD2	TRBV13	TRBJ2-7	.
TGTGCCAGCAGCTCGACATTCAGGGGGGCGAGACACGAGCAGTACTTC	CASSSTFRGARHEQYF	.	TRBV11-2	TRBJ2-7	.
TGCGCCAGCAGCCAAGGGACTTGGGGCTACAATGAGCAGTTCTTC	CASSQGTWGYNEQFF	.	TRBV4-1	TRBJ2-1	.
TGTGCCAGCAGCTTAACCGGGTCGAGCTCCTACGAGCAGTACTTC	CASSLTGSSSYEQYF	.	TRBV7-9	TRBJ2-7	.
TGCGCCAGCAGCCAAGTGCAAGTGCCGCCCCGAGATAATGAACCGTTCTTC	CASSQVQVPPRDNEPFF	.	TRBV4-1	TRBJ2-1	.
TGCGCCAGCAGCTTGGGGGGCGGGGGGGCCTACGAGCAGTACTTC	CASSLGGGGAYEQYF	TRBD2	TRBV5-1	TRBJ2-7	once
TGTGCCAGCAGCACCACAGATAGCAATCAGCCCCAGCATTTT	CASSTTDSNQPQHF	.	TRBV5-6	TRBJ1-5	.
TGCAGCGTTGAGTTCACCGCGGGAGGGCCGGGTGAGCAGTTCTTC	CSVEFTAGGPGEQFF	TRBD2	TRBV29-1	TRBJ2-1	.
TGTGCCATCAGTGAGCCCTCCTTCGCAGGGACCTACGAGCAGTACTTC	CAISEPSFAGTYEQYF	.	TRBV10-3	TRBJ2-7	.
TGTGCCAGCAGTTACTCATTCCGGGGCGAGCAGTACTTC	CASSYSFRGEQYF	.	TRBV6-6	TRBJ2-7	few
TGTGCCAGCAGTGTCAGGGGTTACGAGCAGTACTTC	CASSVRGYEQYF	.	TRBV6-1	TRBJ2-7	few
TGTGCCAGCAGCTTCCGGGACACCTACACAGATACGCAGTATTTT	CASSFRDTYTDTQYF	.	TRBV7-9	TRBJ2-3	few